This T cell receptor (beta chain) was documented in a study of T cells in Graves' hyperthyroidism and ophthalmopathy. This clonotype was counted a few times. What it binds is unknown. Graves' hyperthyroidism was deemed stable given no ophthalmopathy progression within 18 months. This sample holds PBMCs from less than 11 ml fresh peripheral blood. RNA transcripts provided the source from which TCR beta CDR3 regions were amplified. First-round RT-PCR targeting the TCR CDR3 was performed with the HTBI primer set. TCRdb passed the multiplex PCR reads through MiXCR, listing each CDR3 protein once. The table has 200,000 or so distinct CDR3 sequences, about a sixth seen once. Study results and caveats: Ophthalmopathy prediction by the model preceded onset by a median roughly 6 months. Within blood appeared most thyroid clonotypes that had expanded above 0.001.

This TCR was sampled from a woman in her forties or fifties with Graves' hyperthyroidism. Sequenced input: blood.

CDR3 residues: CASSLVSSVGSNQPQHF. DNA for the CDR3: TGTGCCAGCAGCTTAGTCTCCAGCGTCGGGAGCAATCAGCCCCAGCATTTT. This sequence joins TRBV7-9 and TRBJ1-5; D call uncertain. Germline values: CDR1 SEHNR, CDR2 FQNEAQ (reference sequence). Between the trimmed V and J ends, which lost 1 base and 1 base, there was a span of 14 bases. The length of the CDR3 is 17 residues.